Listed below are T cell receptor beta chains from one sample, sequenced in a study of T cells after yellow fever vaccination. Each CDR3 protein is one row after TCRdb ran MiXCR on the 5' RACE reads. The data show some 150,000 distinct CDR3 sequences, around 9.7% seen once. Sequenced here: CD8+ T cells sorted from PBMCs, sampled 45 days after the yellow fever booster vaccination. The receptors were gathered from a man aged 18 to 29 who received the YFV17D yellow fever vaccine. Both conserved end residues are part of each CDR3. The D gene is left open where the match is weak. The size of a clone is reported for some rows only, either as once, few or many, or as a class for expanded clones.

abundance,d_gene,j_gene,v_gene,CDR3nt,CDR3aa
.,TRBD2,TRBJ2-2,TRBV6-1,TGTGCCAGCAGCTCCCCGACTAGCGGGGGGGCGGTAACCGGGGAGCTGTTTTTT,CASSSPTSGGAVTGELFF
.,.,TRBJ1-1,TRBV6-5,TGTGCCAGCAGTTACGTCCCAGCAGGACACACTGAAGCTTTCTTT,CASSYVPAGHTEAFF
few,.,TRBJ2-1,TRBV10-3,TGTGCCATCAGTGGGGGGGCAGTGACGCGGCTCAATGAGCAGTTCTTC,CAISGGAVTRLNEQFF
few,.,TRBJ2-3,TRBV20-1,TGCAGTGCATCCTCGGGGACCGGAGCTAGCACAGATACGCAGTATTTT,CSASSGTGASTDTQYF
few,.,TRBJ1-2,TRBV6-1,TGTGCCAGCAGTGAAGCCCGGGGCTGGAGTGGCTACACCTTC,CASSEARGWSGYTF
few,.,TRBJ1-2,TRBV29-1,TGCAGCGTTGATGGTCCCGAGCTATTAGGGGCTGGCTACACCTTC,CSVDGPELLGAGYTF
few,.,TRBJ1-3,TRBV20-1,TGCAGTGCTAGAGATGGCCAGGGCTCTGGAAACACCATATATTTT,CSARDGQGSGNTIYF
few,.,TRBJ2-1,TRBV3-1,TGTGCCAGCAGCCCCTCTGAGGGGAGGAATGAGCAGTTCTTC,CASSPSEGRNEQFF
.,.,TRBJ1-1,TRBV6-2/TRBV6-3,TGTGCCAGCAGTTACCTCACAGTATTTGGAACTGTAGCTTTCTTT,CASSYLTVFGTVAFF
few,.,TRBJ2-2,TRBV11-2,TGTGCCAGCAGGTTAGCCGTCATGAACACCGGGGAGCTGTTTTTT,CASRLAVMNTGELFF
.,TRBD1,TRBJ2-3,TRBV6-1,TGTGCCAGCAGTGTTCCCCTCCGGGACAGCCTGTGG,CASSVPLRDSLW
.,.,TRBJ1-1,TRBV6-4,TGTGCCAGCAGTGACTCGATTGAAAGGGTCGGTGAAGCTTTCTTT,CASSDSIERVGEAFF
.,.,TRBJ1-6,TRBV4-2,TGTGCCAGCAGCCAAGACGTGGCTGGCAATTCACCCCTCCACTTT,CASSQDVAGNSPLHF
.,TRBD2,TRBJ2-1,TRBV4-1,TGCGCCAGCAGCCAAGAAGAGGGACTAGCAGTATATGAGCAGTTCTTC,CASSQEEGLAVYEQFF
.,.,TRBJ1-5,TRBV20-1,TGCAGTGCTAGAGATAGGGGGGCCCTCGGATCTCAGCCCCAGCATTTT,CSARDRGALGSQPQHF
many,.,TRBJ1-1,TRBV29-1,TGCAGCGTCCTCGGGTTTATGAACACTGAAGCTTTCTTT,CSVLGFMNTEAFF
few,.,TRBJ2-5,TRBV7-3,TGTGCCAGCAGCTTAAGGGACCCGTCGAAGACCCAGTACTTC,CASSLRDPSKTQYF
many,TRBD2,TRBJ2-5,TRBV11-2,TGTGCCAGCAGCTTAAGGTCATTCAACCTGGCGGGGGGGCCCGTACAACAAGAGACCCAGTACTTC,CASSLRSFNLAGGPVQQETQYF
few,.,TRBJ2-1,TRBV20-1,TGCAGTGCGAAGGATGTAGATGTCAATGAGCAGTTCTTC,CSAKDVDVNEQFF
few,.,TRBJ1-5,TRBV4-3,TGCGCCAGCAGCCAAGTGGTCGGGGATCAGCCCCAGCATTTT,CASSQVVGDQPQHF
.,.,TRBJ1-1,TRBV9,TGTGCCAGCAGCTCCAGTCCAAGCCAAGCTTTCTTT,CASSSSPSQAFF
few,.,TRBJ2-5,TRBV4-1,TGCGCCAGCAGCCAAGAATCGGCGCAAGAGACCCAGTACTTC,CASSQESAQETQYF
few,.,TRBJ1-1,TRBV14,TGTGCCAGCAGCCAAGGAGTATGGACAGACTTTACTCTAAACACTGAAGCTTTCTTT,CASSQGVWTDFTLNTEAFF
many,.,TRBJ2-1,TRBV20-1,TGCAGTGCTAGCACGGAAATCCATTACAATGAGCAGTTCTTC,CSASTEIHYNEQFF
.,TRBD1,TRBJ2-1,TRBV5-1,TGCGCCAGCAGCCTCAGGGGGCGGGTGAATGAGCAGTTCTTC,CASSLRGRVNEQFF
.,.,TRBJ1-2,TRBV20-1,TGCAGTGCTAGAGACGGTACTAACTATGGCTACACCTTC,CSARDGTNYGYTF
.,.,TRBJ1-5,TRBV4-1,TGCGCCAGCAGCCAGAGGACCTATAGCAATCAGCCCCAGCATTTT,CASSQRTYSNQPQHF
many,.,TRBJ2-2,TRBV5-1,TGCGCCAGCGCTGGGACTTACCGAGGGACCGGGGAGCTGTTTTTT,CASAGTYRGTGELFF
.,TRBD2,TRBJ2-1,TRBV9,TGTGCCAGCAGCGTAGTAGCGGGGGGCCCCGGCTCCTACAATGAGCAGTTCTTC,CASSVVAGGPGSYNEQFF
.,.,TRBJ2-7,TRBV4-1,TGCGCCAGCAGCCAGGCCCCGGGGCGCGCCTACGAGCAGTACTTC,CASSQAPGRAYEQYF
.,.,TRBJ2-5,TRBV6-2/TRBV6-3,TGTGCCAGCAGTTATAAGCTCCCGAGCGAGACCCAGTACTTC,CASSYKLPSETQYF
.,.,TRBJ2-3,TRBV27,TGTGCCAGCAGTTTATTCGTAGCAACAGATACGCAGTATTTT,CASSLFVATDTQYF
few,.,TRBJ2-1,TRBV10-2,TGCGCCAGCAGTGAGTCAGGGGGGAGCTCCTACAATGAGCAGTTCTTC,CASSESGGSSYNEQFF
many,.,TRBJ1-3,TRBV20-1,TGCAGTGCCAGAGGGGACACTGACTCTGGAAACACCATATATTTT,CSARGDTDSGNTIYF
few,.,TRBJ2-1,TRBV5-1,TGCGCCAGCAGCTTCCGAGGACCCGACTACAATGAGCAGTTCTTC,CASSFRGPDYNEQFF
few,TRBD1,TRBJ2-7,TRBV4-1,TGCGCCAGCAGTTATACGGGGACAGCCACCTACGAGCAGTACTTC,CASSYTGTATYEQYF
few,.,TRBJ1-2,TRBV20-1,TGCAGTGCTAGTTACCGGGCCCGAGGTCCTGGCTACACCTTC,CSASYRARGPGYTF
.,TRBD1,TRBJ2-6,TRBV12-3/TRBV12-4,TGTGCCAGCAGTTTAGCGAGGGGGCGTGGGGCCAACGTCCTGACTTTC,CASSLARGRGANVLTF
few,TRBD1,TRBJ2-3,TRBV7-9,TGTGCCAGCAGCTCCCGGGACAGGGAAGCAGATACGCAGTATTTT,CASSSRDREADTQYF
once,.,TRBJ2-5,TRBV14,TGTGCCAGCAGCCAAGATCTAGTCTCAGAGACCCAGTACTTC,CASSQDLVSETQYF
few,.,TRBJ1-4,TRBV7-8,TGTGCCAGCAGCTTATTCCCTAATGAAAAACTGTTTTTT,CASSLFPNEKLFF
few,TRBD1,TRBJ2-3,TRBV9,TGTGCCAGCAGCCCGGGGACAGGGGGCGAATCAGATACGCAGTATTTT,CASSPGTGGESDTQYF
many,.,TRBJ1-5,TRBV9,TGTGCCAGCAGCGTAGGAGGGGGAACGGGGCAGCCCCAGCATTTT,CASSVGGGTGQPQHF
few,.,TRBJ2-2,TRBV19,TGTGCCAGTAGTATACTATCTTTAGGGAACACCGGGGAGCTGTTTTTT,CASSILSLGNTGELFF
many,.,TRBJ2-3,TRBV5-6,TGTGCCAGCAGCTTGCAAACAGATACGCAGTATTTT,CASSLQTDTQYF